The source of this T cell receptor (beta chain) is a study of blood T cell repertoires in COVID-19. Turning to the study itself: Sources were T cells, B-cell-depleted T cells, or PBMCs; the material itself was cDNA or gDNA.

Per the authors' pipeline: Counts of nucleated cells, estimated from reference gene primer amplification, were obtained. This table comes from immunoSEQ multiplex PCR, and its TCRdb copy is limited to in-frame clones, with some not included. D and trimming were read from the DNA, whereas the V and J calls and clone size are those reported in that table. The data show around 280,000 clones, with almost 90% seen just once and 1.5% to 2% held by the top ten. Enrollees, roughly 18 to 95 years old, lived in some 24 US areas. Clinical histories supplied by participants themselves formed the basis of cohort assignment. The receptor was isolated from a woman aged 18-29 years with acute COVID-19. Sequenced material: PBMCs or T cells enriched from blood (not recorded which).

CDR3 in amino acids: CASSIGLAGVEYTGELFF. The DNA of the CDR3 is TGTGCCAGTAGTATCGGACTAGCGGGAGTAGAGTACACCGGGGAGCTGTTTTTT. The genes are TRBV19 and TRBJ2-2; 13 positions match TRBD2. The CDR3 covers 18 residues. The V gene's germline CDR1 is LNHDA and CDR2 SQIVND (reference sequence). V trimming: 3 bases; J trimming: 3 bases; junction bases outside the gene matches: 7.